This TCR beta chain was recorded in a study of CD8 T cells in ankylosing spondylitis. General study points: There were earlier reports of some motif variants in reactive arthritis synovial fluid and blood. Relatively scarce in peripheral blood, disease-linked clones were CD8+. Matched ankylosing spondylitis synovial fluid reportedly showed significant enrichment of disease-linked clones. In ankylosing spondylitis blood, a motif of roughly eight highly homologous TCR beta variants appeared characteristic.

As regards this clonotype: The antigen is undetermined.

The V gene lost 7 bases and the J gene lost 1 base, with 11 bases spanning the gap. The CDR3 is made up of 13 amino acids. Germline-derived CDR1 and CDR2 are SGHAT and FQNNGV. For TCR beta, libraries came from quantitative 5'-RACE with molecular barcodes. TCRdb itself ran the 5' RACE reads through MiXCR, one entry per CDR3 protein. The sample lists around 770,000 distinct CDR3 sequences; over 15% were seen once. What was sequenced was blood, either unsorted or a sorted T cell fraction (not recorded which). The chain uses TRBV11-2 and TRBJ2-7, with D hard to call. This sequence was found in a male donor with ankylosing spondylitis. As DNA, the CDR3 is TGTGCCAGCAAAACAAGGGAATCCTACGAGCAGTACTTC. Protein: CASKTRESYEQYF. Full variable domain (remainder filled in from reference TRBV11-2 and TRBJ2-7): EAGVAQSPRYKIIEKRQSVAFWCNPISGHATLYWYQQILGQGPKLLIQFQNNGVVDDSQLPKDRFSAERLKGVDSTLKIQPAKLEDSAVYLCASKTRESYEQYFGPGTRLTVT.